These 29 T cell receptor beta chains came from one sample sequenced in a study of metastatic and nonmetastatic thyroid tumors. TCRdb reanalyzed the PCR reads via MiXCR. Among roughly 30,000 clones listed, 20% to 25% were seen once. All patients were untreated before thyroid surgery. Sequencing was carried out using blood. The source is a female donor with papillary thyroid cancer or a benign thyroid nodule (not recorded which). Some clones in this sample may be carry-over from other donors' samples.

The chain is built from TRBV5-1 and TRBJ2-7; 7 bases are a match to TRBD2. The length of the CDR3 is 16 residues. Unmatched junction bases numbered 12, after V lost 4 bases and J lost 2 bases. Per germline, CDR1 SGHRS and CDR2 YFSETQ. CDR3 sequence: CASSLRERGYTYEQYF. CDR3 DNA sequence: TGCGCCAGCAGCCTAAGGGAGCGGGGTTATACCTACGAGCAGTACTTC. The complete variable domain, with remaining parts taken from reference TRBV5-1 and TRBJ2-7, reads KAGVTQTPRYLIKTRGQQVTLSCSPISGHRSVSWYQQTPGQGLQFLFEYFSETQRNKGNFPGRFSGRQFSNSRSEMNVSTLELGDSALYLCASSLRERGYTYEQYFGPGTRLTVT.

This clone was counted a few times. CDR3 DNA: TGTGCCAGCAGTTACTCACCGGGGGCCCACAATTCACCCCTCCACTTT. It yields the protein CASSYSPGAHNSPLHF. V and J are TRBV6-5 and TRBJ1-6; possibly TRBD1 for D (6 bases). With 0 bases removed from V and 7 bases from J, the gap between germline ends came to 13 bases. The CDR3 length is 16 residues. Germline values: CDR1 MNHEY, CDR2 SVGAGI.

This clone has ten or more counts. The chain is built from TRBV7-9 and TRBJ2-5; D unclear. Germline assignment: CDR1 SEHNR and CDR2 FQNEAQ (reference sequence). V gave up 1 base and J gave up 1 base, with 7 bases separating them. The CDR3 runs 14 residues. CDR3 sequence: CASSLGLSQETQYF. As DNA, the CDR3 is TGTGCCAGCAGCTTAGGGCTGTCCCAAGAGACCCAGTACTTC. The full variable domain, in which reference TRBV7-9 and TRBJ2-5 provide the parts outside the CDR3, is DTGVSQNPRHKITKRGQNVTFRCDPISEHNRLYWYRQTLGQGPEFLTYFQNEAQLEKSRLLSDRFSAERPKGSFSTLEIQRTEQGDSAMYLCASSLGLSQETQYFGPGTRLLVL.

This clone was detected only a few times. The rearrangement joins TRBV6-1 to TRBJ1-5; 9 nucleotides line up with TRBD1. The CDR3 totals 16 residues. J lost 0 bases, V lost 6 bases, and 6 bases had no gene match. CDR1 is MNHNS, CDR2 SASEGT, per germline. This CDR3 is CASRKTGGVSNQPQHF. The DNA of the CDR3 is TGTGCCAGCAGGAAAACAGGGGGCGTTAGCAATCAGCCCCAGCATTTT.

This clone was detected a few times. The DNA for the CDR3 is TGTGCCAGCACGGGAGAGTTGGAGACCCAGTACTTC. It yields the protein CASTGELETQYF. The rearrangement joins TRBV2 to TRBJ2-5, with a weak D call TRBD2 (6 bases). In germline, CDR1 is SNHLY, CDR2 FYNNEI. Trimming stripped 7 bases from V and 5 bases from J, with 11 bases between. This CDR3 contains 12 residues.

The chain carries TRBV27 and TRBJ2-2; the D gene could be TRBD1 or TRBD2 (5 bases each). The CDR3 is 14 amino acids. V gave up 4 bases and J gave up 7 bases, with 13 bases separating them. CDR1 is MNHEY, CDR2 SMNVEV, per germline (reference sequence). The CDR3 loop is CASSSMGVGGELFF. The CDR3 DNA is TGTGCCAGCAGTTCAATGGGGGTTGGCGGGGAGCTGTTTTTT.

This clone appeared many times. The CDR3 sequence: CASSVAGLAPDTQYF. DNA for the CDR3: TGTGCCAGCAGCGTAGCAGGACTAGCCCCAGATACGCAGTATTTT. The chain employs TRBV9 and TRBJ2-3, with 8 positions matching TRBD2. CDR3 length: 15 amino acids. Germline CDR1 and CDR2: SGDLS and YYNGEE. Losses at the gene ends were 0 bases for V and 4 bases for J; bases not matched to a gene: 4.

This clone showed up many times. In the same sample, other DNA sequences code for this CDR3. The CDR3 spells CSAGTGASNYGYTF. CDR3 coding DNA: TGCAGTGCCGGTACTGGGGCCTCTAACTATGGCTACACCTTC. V is TRBV20-1 and J is TRBJ1-2; perhaps TRBD1 as D (5 bases). This CDR3 has 14 amino acids. V lost 6 bases and J 0 bases, leaving 14 bases between the germline ends. CDR1 DFQATT and CDR2 SNEGSKA come from the germline V gene (reference sequence).

This clone was picked up a small number of times. V is TRBV6-5 and J is TRBJ2-1; D tentatively fits TRBD1 or TRBD2 (5 bases each). V was cut by 2 bases and J by 9 bases, with 5 bases left in between. This CDR3 has 11 residues. Germline loops: CDR1 MNHEY, CDR2 SVGAGI. DNA for the CDR3: TGTGCCAGCAGTTACGGGGGTGAGCAGTTCTTC. Translated, it gives CASSYGGEQFF.

This chain uses TRBV7-9 with TRBJ2-1; D gene unclear. This CDR3 contains 14 residues. Germline V lookup: CDR1 SEHNR, CDR2 FQNEAQ (reference sequence). V was trimmed by 5 bases and J by 0 bases, leaving 8 bases between them. For the CDR3, the DNA is TGTGCCAGCAGCAATGGCTTCTCCTACAATGAGCAGTTCTTC. Its protein product is CASSNGFSYNEQFF.

This clone was seen at least ten times. CDR3 in DNA: TGTGCCAGCAGCGAACGCGGGGGAGGTAGAGATACGCAGTATTTT. It encodes CASSERGGGRDTQYF. The chain links TRBV9 to TRBJ2-3; TRBD2 aligns across 7 bases. J gave up 5 bases and V 3 bases, and 9 bases lay outside the gene matches. The germline V gene encodes CDR1 SGDLS and CDR2 YYNGEE. CDR3 length: 15 amino acids.

This clone was found many times. The CDR3 DNA follows: TGTGCCAGCAGCTCGGGACAGGGAGGTCCGCAGTATTTT. Amino acid sequence: CASSSGQGGPQYF. V gene TRBV7-9 combines with J gene TRBJ2-3, with TRBD1 identical over 9 bases. The CDR3 extends over 13 amino acids. Germline lookup yields CDR1 SEHNR and CDR2 FQNEAQ (reference sequence). V lost 4 bases, J lost 10 bases, and 6 bases stayed unmatched.

This clone was detected many times. The chain uses TRBV10-2 and TRBJ2-6; D gene uncertain. Trimming stripped 3 bases from V and 1 base from J, with 1 base between. The CDR3 is 13 amino acids. Germline V gives CDR1 WSHSY, CDR2 SAAADI. The CDR3 here is CASSDSGANVLTF. CDR3 DNA sequence: TGCGCCAGCAGTGATTCTGGGGCCAACGTCCTGACTTTC.

This clone was picked up many times. This sequence joins TRBV10-2 and TRBJ1-2; D possibly corresponds to TRBD1 (6 bases). CDR3 size: 12 residues. Trimming took off 6 bases at V and 4 bases at J, with 9 bases between the two ends. CDR1 is WSHSY, CDR2 SAAADI, per germline. The CDR3 region has the DNA TGCGCCAGCAGAACGGACAGCTATGGCTACACCTTC. It codes for CASRTDSYGYTF.

As to this clone: Sequence at one end of the junction differs from germline and may be a read error. The gene calls are TRBV19 and TRBJ2-3; D uncertain. Germline V gene data show CDR1 as LNHDA and CDR2 as SQIVND (reference sequence). CDR3 length: 13 residues. CDR3 in DNA: TGTGCCACTAGTATAGCTGACACAGATTCGCAGTATTTT. This codes for CATSIADTDSQYF.

This chain joins TRBV5-1 and TRBJ2-1; D remains unclear. The V gene lost 0 bases and the J gene lost 0 bases, with 4 bases spanning the gap. This CDR3 is 14 amino acids long. The germline gives CDR1 SGHRS, CDR2 YFSETQ. This CDR3 reads CASSLESSYNEQFF. The CDR3 DNA reads TGCGCCAGCAGCTTGGAGAGCTCCTACAATGAGCAGTTCTTC.

This clone was observed at least ten times. The chain couples TRBV14 to TRBJ1-2; D gene ambiguous. V was cut by 4 bases and J by 6 bases, with 12 bases left in between. This CDR3 is built from 13 residues. Per germline, CDR1 SGHDN and CDR2 FVKESK. Here the CDR3 DNA reads TGTGCCAGCAGCCTCACACTCGGGGATGGCTACACCTTC. It specifies CASSLTLGDGYTF.

Many counts were recorded for this clone. This could be a read error, since a much larger clone is one nucleotide away. V and J are TRBV7-2 and TRBJ1-6; D call uncertain. This CDR3 spans 12 amino acids. CDR1 SGHTA and CDR2 FQGNSA come from the germline V gene. Trimming took 5 bases from V and 5 from J, leaving 4 bases between them. DNA of the CDR3: TGTGCCAGCAGCCCGCATAATTCACCCCTCCACTTT. Translation: CASSPHNSPLHF.

In this sample, this clone turned up many times. V gene TRBV7-9 combines with J gene TRBJ2-2, with a possible D match to TRBD2 (5 bases). Germline CDR1 SEHNR, CDR2 FQNEAQ (reference sequence). V was shortened by 5 bases and J by 6 bases, with 10 bases between the two germline ends. The CDR3 length is 13 residues. The CDR3, as DNA: TGTGCCAGCAGCCTGGACTCGTCCGGGGAGCTGTTTTTT. Amino acids: CASSLDSSGELFF.

The chain links TRBV5-1 to TRBJ1-3; D gene ambiguous. V was clipped by 4 bases and J by 0 bases, with 11 bases between them. Germline V gene sequence: CDR1 SGHRS, CDR2 YFSETQ. The CDR3 sequence is 15 residues long. The DNA for the CDR3 is TGCGCCAGCAGCCCAGCGGGTGACTCTGGAAACACCATATATTTT. This sequence encodes CASSPAGDSGNTIYF. Using reference TRBV5-1 and TRBJ1-3 for the parts outside the CDR3, the full variable domain is KAGVTQTPRYLIKTRGQQVTLSCSPISGHRSVSWYQQTPGQGLQFLFEYFSETQRNKGNFPGRFSGRQFSNSRSEMNVSTLELGDSALYLCASSPAGDSGNTIYFGEGSWLTVV.

This clone was seen many times. The rearrangement joins TRBV5-8 to TRBJ2-7, with 9 positions matching TRBD1. Germline CDR1 SGHTS, CDR2 YDEGEE. The CDR3 totals 13 residues. The V gene end was trimmed by 5 bases and the J gene end by 5 bases; junction bases not matched to a gene: 5. The CDR3 DNA reads as TGTGCCAGCAGTTTACAGGGGGCCCACGAGCAGTACTTC. Translation gives CASSLQGAHEQYF. Complete variable domain (other parts from reference TRBV5-8 and TRBJ2-7): EAGVTQSPTHLIKTRGQQATLRCSPISGHTSVYWYQQALGLGLQFLLWYDEGEERNRGNFPPRFSGRQFPNYSSELNVNALELEDSALYLCASSLQGAHEQYFGPGTRLTVT.

CDR3 nucleotide sequence: TGCGCCAGCAGTTCGCCTGGAAACACCATATATTTT. Translating it yields CASSSPGNTIYF. The chain has TRBV5-1 and TRBJ1-3, with D unclear. The germline V gene has CDR1 SGHRS and CDR2 YFSETQ. V shed 5 bases and J shed 2 bases, with 5 bases lying between them. The CDR3 covers 12 residues.

Sample share makes this clone medium-sized (0.01 to 0.1%). The V call is TRBV6-1, the J call TRBJ2-7; the D gene could be TRBD1 or TRBD2 (7 bases each). The V and J ends lost 1 base and 4 bases respectively, with 17 bases between them. In germline, CDR1 is MNHNS, CDR2 SASEGT. This CDR3 is built from 16 residues. Written as DNA, the CDR3 is TGTGCCAGCAGTGAAGGGGGGGGAGGGGGCATGTACGAGCAGTACTTC. Amino acid sequence: CASSEGGGGGMYEQYF.

Only a few counts were recorded for this clone. This chain joins TRBV5-1 and TRBJ2-1; the D call may be TRBD1 or TRBD2 (6 bases each). V gave up 4 bases and J gave up 4 bases, with 15 bases separating them. CDR1 and CDR2 (germline): SGHRS, YFSETQ. The CDR3 has 15 amino acids. DNA for the CDR3: TGCGCCAGCAGCCCGTGGGGGGCGGCATACAATGAGCAGTTCTTC. This translates into CASSPWGAAYNEQFF.

The chain links TRBV12-3 or TRBV12-4 to TRBJ1-2; no definite D call. The CDR3 runs 14 residues. Trimming shortened V by 1 base and J by 5 bases, and 11 bases separated the two germline ends. The DNA of the CDR3 is TGTGCCAGCAGTTTAGGTGCTCGCTCTTATGGCTACACCTTC. The encoded protein is CASSLGARSYGYTF.

The genes are TRBV19 and TRBJ2-3; D ambiguous. The CDR3 is 13 residues long. CDR1 is LNHDA, CDR2 SQIVND, per germline (reference sequence). Trimming stripped 8 bases from V and 1 base from J, with 10 bases between. DNA of the CDR3: TGTGCCAGTCGCGACATACGCACAGATACGCAGTATTTT. Encoded protein: CASRDIRTDTQYF.

This chain uses TRBV5-6 with TRBJ2-5, with 8 bases identical to TRBD2. The V and J ends lost 4 bases and 4 bases, in that order; junction bases with no gene match: 3. CDR3 length: 13 residues. The V gene's germline CDR1 is SGHDT and CDR2 YYEEEE. CDR3 amino acids: CASSPGGRETQYF. The CDR3 region has the DNA TGTGCCAGCAGCCCGGGGGGGCGAGAGACCCAGTACTTC.

V usage is TRBV3-1 and J usage is TRBJ1-5; 11 nucleotides line up with TRBD1. Per the germline V gene, CDR1 is LGHDT and CDR2 is YNNKEL (reference sequence). The CDR3 covers 16 residues. V trimming: 4 bases; J trimming: 7 bases; junction bases outside the gene matches: 9. The CDR3 DNA sequence: TGTGCCAGCAGCCGGGGACAGGGGGAATTGGGACAGCCCCAGCATTTT. As protein: CASSRGQGELGQPQHF.

This clone appeared a few times. This chain uses TRBV6-4 with TRBJ1-6; D remains unclear. The CDR3 extends over 13 amino acids. The V end was cut by 4 bases, the J end by 6 bases, with 7 bases between. Per the germline V gene, CDR1 is MRHNA and CDR2 is SNTAGT. CDR3 amino acids: CASSVGSNSPLHF. The DNA of the CDR3 is TGTGCCAGCAGTGTCGGGAGTAATTCACCCCTCCACTTT.